Described below is a single T cell receptor beta chain sequence and its context. Its specificity is not known. The CDR3 length is 13 residues. Germline V gives CDR1 SNHLY, CDR2 FYNNEI. With 10 bases clipped from V and 5 bases from J, the junction kept 5 bases outside the gene matches. This sample was taken from a study of lymphopenia after photon versus proton radiotherapy. Study outcomes and limitations: After lymphocyte nadir, photon-treated repertoires showed oligoclonal expansion, especially CD8+ Temra. Authors raise, but do not show, better survival with proton therapy. Post-nadir TCR diversity decline inversely tracked overall survival among those who died.

Using immunoSEQ multiplex PCR, the repertoire was profiled, and TCRdb retains in-frame clones only, with some absent. The sample records roughly 4,700 clones, about 87% being singletons. J is TRBJ1-4 and V is TRBV2; 9 nucleotides agree with TRBD1. The sequence was obtained from a man at least 80 years old with cholangiocarcinoma. The material was peripheral blood, obtained from a patient treated with photon-based radiotherapy. The CDR3 spells CATGQGKNEKLFF. The CDR3 DNA sequence: TGTGCCACCGGACAGGGGAAGAATGAAAAACTGTTTTTT.